The T cell receptor (beta chain) under discussion was sequenced for a study of cytomegalovirus exposure and HLA in healthy donors. Broader study findings: Sequencing artifact likely explains a cluster of highly shared sequence variants. Evidence from a later analysis indicated that most CMV-associated TCR beta chains looked HLA-restricted. Later on, a genetic analysis was performed. It linked a missense variant in DCLRE1C with V- and J-gene trimming of TCR beta.

Trimming took off 10 bases at V and 0 bases at J, with 10 bases between the two ends. Germline lookup yields CDR1 MDHEN and CDR2 SYDVKM. This CDR3 has 13 amino acids. On this clone: Its target is not known.

Use of 60 Vbeta and 13 Jbeta primers characterized the PCR. Some clones are missing from TCRdb's copy, which holds only in-frame ones; the method was immunoSEQ multiplex PCR. This table holds fewer than 200,000 clones, around four fifths found once. The sequenced sample consisted of PBMCs. This TCR derives from a woman aged 45-65 years in good health and CMV-seronegative. V and J are TRBV28 and TRBJ1-3; D uncertain. CDR3 loop: CATLRVSGNTIYF. CDR3 DNA sequence: TGTGCCACCCTGCGGGTCTCTGGAAACACCATATATTTT.